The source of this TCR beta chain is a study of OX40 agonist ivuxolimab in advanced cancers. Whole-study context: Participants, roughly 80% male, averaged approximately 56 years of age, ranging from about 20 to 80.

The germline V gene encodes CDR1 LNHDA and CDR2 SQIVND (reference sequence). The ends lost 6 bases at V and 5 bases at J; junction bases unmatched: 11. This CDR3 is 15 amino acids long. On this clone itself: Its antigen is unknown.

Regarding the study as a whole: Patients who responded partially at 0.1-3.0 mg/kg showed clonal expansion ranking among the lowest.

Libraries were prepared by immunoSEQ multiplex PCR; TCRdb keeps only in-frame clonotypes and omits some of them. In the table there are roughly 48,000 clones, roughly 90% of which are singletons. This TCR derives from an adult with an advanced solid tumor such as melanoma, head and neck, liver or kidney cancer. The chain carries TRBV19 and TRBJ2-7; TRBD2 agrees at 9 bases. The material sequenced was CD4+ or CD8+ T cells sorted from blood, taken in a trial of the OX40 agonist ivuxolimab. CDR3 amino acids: CASSRFLAGVDEQYF. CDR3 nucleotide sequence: TGTGCCAGTAGCAGATTTTTAGCGGGAGTCGACGAGCAGTACTTC.